The clone carrying this TCR beta chain was recorded a few times. This specimen belongs to a study of molecular identifiers for immune sequencing clone quantification. The CDR3 loop spans 14 amino acids. Trimming took 5 bases from V and 5 from J, leaving 16 bases between them. TCRdb reprocessed the PCR reads with MiXCR, giving one entry per CDR3 protein. The profile shows 88,000 or so distinct CDR3 sequences, roughly a fifth of them singletons. Sequencing input: naive CD8+ T cells from blood, with Jurkat cell RNA spiked in. Indicated subset: FACS-sorted CD8+CD4-CCR7+CD45RA+ naive T cells. The chain couples TRBV12-3 or TRBV12-4 to TRBJ2-7; possibly TRBD1 for D (6 bases). The sequence was obtained from a human donor in good health. Some libraries in this study had Jurkat cell RNA spiked in. CDR3 bases: TGTGCCAGCAGTGAAATAGACAGGATTGACGAGCAGTACTTC. Its protein is CASSEIDRIDEQYF.